Listed below are T cell receptor beta chains from one sample, sequenced in a study of blood T cells in healthy people across ages. Via MiXCR, TCRdb re-called the 5' RACE reads, giving one row per CDR3 protein. The sample lists about 620,000 distinct CDR3 sequences; approximately 52% were seen once. The specimen was blood. All receptors derive from an elderly woman in good health. Each CDR3 is given with its conserved first and last residue. D genes are given only for firm matches. Expanded clones are given a class, and other clones once, few, many or no size at all.

TRBV28	TRBD2	many	TRBJ2-1	TGTGCCAGCTTGTCGCTGGGGGCTAGCGGGGCCAATGAGCAGTTCTTC	CASLSLGASGANEQFF
TRBV12-3/TRBV12-4	-	-	TRBJ1-5	TGTGCCAGCAGTTTTTTGGGAGTCGATCAGCCCCAGCATTTT	CASSFLGVDQPQHF
TRBV20-1	TRBD2	few	TRBJ2-3	TGCAGTCGTAGCGGGAGAGGGACAGATACGCAGTATTTT	CSRSGRGTDTQYF
TRBV7-7	TRBD2	-	TRBJ2-1	TGTGCTAGCAGCCCCTTTAGCGGGCGAAACAGTGAGCAGTTCTTC	CASSPFSGRNSEQFF
TRBV20-1	-	few	TRBJ1-1	TGCAGTGCTAGAGAAGGGGGGGCGAACACTGAAGCTTTCTTT	CSAREGGANTEAFF
TRBV4-3	-	-	TRBJ2-1	TGCGCCAGCAGCCAAGATCCCCACCTAGTTCCCTCCGCTGAGCAGTTCTTC	CASSQDPHLVPSAEQFF
TRBV27	TRBD1	-	TRBJ2-1	TGTGCCAGCATGGGGGACAGCAATGAGCAGTTCTTC	CASMGDSNEQFF
TRBV6-5	-	-	TRBJ2-6	TGTGCCAGCAATCCAGCGTACTCTGGGGCCAACGTCCTGACTTTC	CASNPAYSGANVLTF
TRBV7-2	TRBD1	many	TRBJ1-6	TGTGCCAGCAGCTTAAGGGACAGCTTTAATTCACCCCTCCACTTT	CASSLRDSFNSPLHF
TRBV5-1	TRBD2	-	TRBJ2-3	TGCGCCAGCAGCTTGGCCGACGCGGGGGCAGATACGCAGTATTTT	CASSLADAGADTQYF
TRBV18	TRBD1	-	TRBJ2-5	TGTGCCAGCTCAGACAAGGACAGGGTTGAGACCCAGTACTTC	CASSDKDRVETQYF
TRBV7-8	TRBD2	-	TRBJ2-7	TGTGCCAGCAGCGGTAGCGGGAGCTCCTACAATGAGCAGTACTTC	CASSGSGSSYNEQYF
TRBV5-1	-	many	TRBJ1-2	TGCGCCAGCAGCTTGGAAACCAGCTCTAACTATGGCTACACCTTC	CASSLETSSNYGYTF
TRBV10-3	TRBD1	-	TRBJ1-1	TGTGCCGTCAGACAGGGACCGAACACTGAAGCTTTCTTT	CAVRQGPNTEAFF
TRBV7-2	-	-	TRBJ2-2	TGTGCCAGCAGCTCTGGGGGCAGCACCGGGGAGCTGTTTTTT	CASSSGGSTGELFF
TRBV29-1	TRBD1	many	TRBJ1-4	TGCAGCGGAGGTCGGGGGACAGGGGACGAAAAACTGTTTTTT	CSGGRGTGDEKLFF
TRBV18	TRBD1	once	TRBJ1-5	TGTACCAGCTCACAAGGACAGGGGGCGAGGAATCAGCCCCAGCATTTT	CTSSQGQGARNQPQHF
TRBV19	TRBD1	once	TRBJ1-2	TGTGCCAGTAGTCCATCTACCGGACAGGGGATGTATGGCTACACCTTC	CASSPSTGQGMYGYTF
TRBV6-2/TRBV6-3	TRBD1	-	TRBJ1-1	TGTGCCAGCAGTCAACAGGGGGGCGCGAGGACTGAAGCTTTCTTT	CASSQQGGARTEAFF
TRBV3-1	-	many	TRBJ1-2	TGTGCCAGCAGCCCGCGACGGGACTATGGCTACACCTTC	CASSPRRDYGYTF
TRBV4-2	TRBD2	many	TRBJ2-5	TGTGCCAGCAGCCAACGCTATAGCGGGATACAGCAAGAGACCCAGTACTTC	CASSQRYSGIQQETQYF
TRBV29-1	TRBD2	-	TRBJ2-1	TGCAGCGTGGTGACTAGCGGGGGCCTCAATGAGCAGTTCTTC	CSVVTSGGLNEQFF
TRBV5-1	TRBD2	-	TRBJ2-3	TGCGCCAGCAGACGGGGACTAGCCGGGAGGATAGTAGATACGCAGTATTTT	CASRRGLAGRIVDTQYF
TRBV5-1	TRBD2	many	TRBJ2-5	TGCGCCAGCAGCTTGGGGCGAAGACTAGCGGGAGAGGGAGAGACCCAGTACTTC	CASSLGRRLAGEGETQYF
TRBV30	TRBD2	-	TRBJ2-1	TGTGCCTGGAGCGGGGGGGCCACTGAGCAGTTCTTC	CAWSGGATEQFF
TRBV7-6	-	-	TRBJ1-2	TGTGCCAGCAGCCCACAGGCTGTTCATGGCTACACCTTC	CASSPQAVHGYTF
TRBV29-1	-	many	TRBJ2-5	TGCAGCGTTGAGCGACAGATACAAGAGACCCAGTACTTC	CSVERQIQETQYF
TRBV5-1	-	many	TRBJ2-7	TGCGCCAGCAGCCCGATTGGAGCGGGTACCTACGAGCAGTACTTC	CASSPIGAGTYEQYF